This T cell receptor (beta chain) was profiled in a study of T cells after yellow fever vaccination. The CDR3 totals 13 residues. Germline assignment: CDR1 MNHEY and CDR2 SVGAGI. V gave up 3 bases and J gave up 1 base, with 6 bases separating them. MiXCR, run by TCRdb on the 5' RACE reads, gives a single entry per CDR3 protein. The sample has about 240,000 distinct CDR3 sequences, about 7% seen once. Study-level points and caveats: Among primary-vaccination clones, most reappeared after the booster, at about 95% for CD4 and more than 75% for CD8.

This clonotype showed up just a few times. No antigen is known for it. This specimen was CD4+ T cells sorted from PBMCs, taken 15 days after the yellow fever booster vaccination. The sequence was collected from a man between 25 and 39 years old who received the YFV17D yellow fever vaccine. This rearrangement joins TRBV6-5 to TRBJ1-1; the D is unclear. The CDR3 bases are TGTGCCAGCAGTTATAATGGGAACACTGAAGCTTTCTTT. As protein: CASSYNGNTEAFF.